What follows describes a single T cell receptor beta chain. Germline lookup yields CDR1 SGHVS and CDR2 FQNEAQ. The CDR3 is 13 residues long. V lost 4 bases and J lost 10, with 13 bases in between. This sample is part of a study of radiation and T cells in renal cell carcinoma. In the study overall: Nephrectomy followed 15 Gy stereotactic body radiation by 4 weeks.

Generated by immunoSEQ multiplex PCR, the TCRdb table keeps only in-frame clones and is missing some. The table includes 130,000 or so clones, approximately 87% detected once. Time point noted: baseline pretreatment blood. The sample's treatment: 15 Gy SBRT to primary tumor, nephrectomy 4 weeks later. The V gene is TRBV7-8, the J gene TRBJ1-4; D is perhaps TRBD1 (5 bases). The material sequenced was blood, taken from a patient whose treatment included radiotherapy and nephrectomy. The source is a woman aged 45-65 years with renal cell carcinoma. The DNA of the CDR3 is TGTGCCAGCAGCTCCCGCTCCGGGGCAAAACTGTTTTTT. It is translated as CASSSRSGAKLFF.